This T cell receptor beta chain originates from a study of CD8+CD57+ T cells in acquired aplastic anemia. CDR3 length equals 14 residues. V was shortened by 3 bases and J by 1 base, with 13 bases between the two germline ends. Germline lookup yields CDR1 DFQATT and CDR2 SNEGSKA (reference sequence). It was patients with CD8+CD57+ cell expansion by flow cytometry who were chosen for sequencing. A single count supports this clonotype. Genomic DNA was employed as the template in profiling TCR beta VDJ and CDR3. TCRdb independently ran MiXCR on the reads; one entry per CDR3 protein. The sample includes roughly 160,000 distinct CDR3 sequences, around 75% of them seen just once.

The chain combines TRBV20-1 with TRBJ2-7, with TRBD1 as a possible D gene (5 bases). Sequencing was carried out using sorted CD4+, CD8+, or CD8+CD57+ T cells (not recorded which) from PBMCs. The sequence derives from a human donor with aplastic anemia. The CDR3 DNA sequence: TGCAGTGCTAGGGGGCGCACGGGTTCCTACGAGCAGTACTTC. This encodes CSARGRTGSYEQYF.